Presented here are 8 T cell receptor beta chains from one specimen sequenced in a study of Ad26.COV2.S vaccination and SARS-CoV-2 variants. Specified treatment: roughly 18 received Ad26.COV2.S at low or high dose, single or two shots; 5 received placebo; per-sample allocation not given. Specimen acquisition occurred on day 63 following the initial vaccine or placebo injection. Produced via immunoSEQ multiplex PCR; TCRdb's table is partial and in-frame only. The data contain about 440,000 clones, 80% to 95% of them seen just once; the ten biggest clones take up approximately 4.3%. The sample consisted of peripheral blood, taken in a trial of Ad26.COV2.S vaccine versus placebo. Receptor source: a person aged 18-65 years who received the Ad26.COV2.S COVID-19 vaccine or a placebo.

V gene TRBV6-6 combines with J gene TRBJ2-5; D perhaps matches TRBD2 (5 bases). Germline CDR1 MNHNY, CDR2 SVGAGI (reference sequence). V lost 2 bases and J 5 bases, leaving 12 bases between the germline ends. The CDR3 is made up of 14 amino acids. The CDR3 region is CASSYGSRGETQYF. In DNA, the CDR3 is TGTGCCAGCAGTTACGGGTCTCGCGGGGAGACCCAGTACTTC.

The J gene is TRBJ2-2, the V gene TRBV30; TRBD1 matches 7 bases. Germline V CDR1 and CDR2: GTSNPN, SVGIG (reference sequence). The CDR3 totals 13 residues. Losses at the gene ends were 0 bases for V and 8 bases for J; bases not matched to a gene: 3. For the CDR3, the DNA is TGTGCCTGGAGTGTACAGGGGCCGGGGGAGCTGTTTTTT. Translated: CAWSVQGPGELFF.

V usage is TRBV27 and J usage is TRBJ1-6; D is perhaps TRBD1 (6 bases). Per germline, CDR1 MNHEY and CDR2 SMNVEV (reference sequence). Trimming took 1 base from V and 0 from J, leaving 13 bases between them. The CDR3 length is 18 residues. CDR3 region: CASSLYGRGSSYNSPLHF. CDR3 DNA sequence: TGTGCCAGCAGTTTATATGGCAGGGGAAGCTCCTATAATTCACCCCTCCACTTT.

CDR3 in DNA: TGTGCCAGCTCATGGACTAGCGGGGCGTCCTACGAGCAGTACTTC. Translation: CASSWTSGASYEQYF. The chain employs TRBV18 and TRBJ2-7, with 12 bases aligning to TRBD2. The CDR3 is made up of 15 amino acids. Germline CDR1 and CDR2: KGHSH and LQKENI. V shed 5 bases and J 1 base; nucleotides not matched to a gene: 3. Combining the CDR3 with reference TRBV18 and TRBJ2-7 gives the whole variable domain NAGVMQNPRHLVRRRGQEARLRCSPMKGHSHVYWYRQLPEEGLKFMVYLQKENIIDESGMPKERFSAEFPKEGPSILRIQQVVRGDSAAYFCASSWTSGASYEQYFGPGTRLTVT.

This clone was picked up a small number of times. The V call is TRBV27, the J call TRBJ2-5, with 11 bases aligning to TRBD1. The V segment lost 0 bases and the J segment 9 bases; nucleotides outside the gene matches: 6. Germline V gene lookup returns CDR1 MNHEY and CDR2 SMNVEV (reference sequence). The CDR3 contains 15 residues. CDR3 in amino acids: CASSLSPDRGQSQYF. CDR3 sequence (DNA): TGTGCCAGCAGTTTATCTCCGGACAGGGGGCAGTCCCAGTACTTC.

The J gene is TRBJ1-1, the V gene TRBV27, with D unclear. Germline lookup yields CDR1 MNHEY and CDR2 SMNVEV (reference sequence). Trimming pared 5 bases from V and 4 bases from J, leaving 14 bases between. This CDR3 contains 14 residues. CDR3 bases: TGTGCCAGCAGTAAGACAAGTCCGGGCACTGAAGCTTTCTTT. Translated: CASSKTSPGTEAFF.

This chain joins TRBV7-9 and TRBJ2-1; 11 nucleotides line up with TRBD2. The CDR3 consists of 14 residues. Germline CDR1 and CDR2: SEHNR and FQNEAQ (reference sequence). Trimming at V came to 3 bases and at J to 8 bases, leaving 3 bases not matched to a gene. DNA of the CDR3: TGTGCCAGCAGCTTGGGACTAGCGGACCATGAGCAGTTCTTC. As protein: CASSLGLADHEQFF. Drawing the rest from reference TRBV7-9 and TRBJ2-1, the complete variable domain is DTGVSQNPRHKITKRGQNVTFRCDPISEHNRLYWYRQTLGQGPEFLTYFQNEAQLEKSRLLSDRFSAERPKGSFSTLEIQRTEQGDSAMYLCASSLGLADHEQFFGPGTRLTVL.

The genes are TRBV28 and TRBJ1-6; tentative D call: TRBD1 (6 bases). Per germline, CDR1 MDHEN and CDR2 SYDVKM. The CDR3 has 15 amino acids. Trimming removed 6 bases at V and 0 bases at J, with 9 bases between. This chain's CDR3 is CASRTGSSYNSPLHF. The DNA of the CDR3 is TGTGCCAGCAGAACAGGGAGCTCCTATAATTCACCCCTCCACTTT.